What follows is one T cell receptor (beta chain) and its context. The target antigen is unknown. The data belong to a study of cytomegalovirus exposure and HLA in healthy donors. Overall study: Of the donors genotyped, a few hundred in all, 75% to 85% fell in the Caucasian-associated ancestry cluster. Study-wide points: Being productive about 87% or about 30% of the time was typical of most TCR beta V segments in an earlier analysis. Analysis performed later found 16,000 or so TCR beta sequences associated with HLA alleles at 0.05 false discovery rate.

V lost 3 bases and J lost 6, with 17 bases in between. The CDR3 runs 16 residues. The V gene's germline CDR1 is KGHSH and CDR2 LQKENI. With 60 Vbeta and 13 Jbeta primers, the PCR was carried out. The table came from immunoSEQ multiplex PCR; TCRdb's copy has only in-frame clones and leaves some out. The sample lists about 82,000 clones, roughly 80% seen once, with roughly 6.1% in the top ten. Sequencing used PBMCs. The origin of this receptor is a woman aged 45-65 years in good health and CMV-seropositive. This chain joins TRBV18 and TRBJ1-4; D may be TRBD1 (6 bases). This chain's CDR3 is CASSPVKQGWDEKLFF. The CDR3 region has the DNA TGTGCCAGCTCACCCGTCAAACAGGGTTGGGATGAAAAACTGTTTTTT.